Listed below are T cell receptor beta chains from one sample, sequenced in a study of technical replicates of blood from a handful of donors. Assay used: immunoSEQ multiplex PCR; TCRdb lists only in-frame clones, some missing. The table includes around 80,000 clones, roughly 98% detected once. Sample: T cells isolated from PBMCs. Receptors originate from a human donor in good health. CDR3s include the opening cysteine and the closing phenylalanine or tryptophan. Fields, in order: J gene, clone size, V gene, D gene, CDR3 protein, CDR3 DNA. The D gene is left open where the match is weak. Size tells how often a clone was seen (once, few, many) or the class of an expanded clone, and some rows leave it out.

J gene: TRBJ2-7
clone size: NA
V gene: TRBV6-6
D gene: TRBD2
CDR3 protein: CASIPGASGGISEQYF
CDR3 DNA: TGTGCCAGCATCCCCGGGGCTAGCGGGGGTATCTCCGAGCAGTACTTC

J gene: TRBJ1-2
clone size: NA
V gene: TRBV13
D gene: NA
CDR3 protein: CASSSMGGRGYGYTF
CDR3 DNA: TGTGCCAGCAGCTCCATGGGAGGGCGCGGCTATGGCTACACCTTC

J gene: TRBJ1-3
clone size: few
V gene: TRBV2
D gene: TRBD1
CDR3 protein: CASTEGQTSGNTIYF
CDR3 DNA: TGTGCCAGCACCGAGGGACAGACCTCTGGAAACACCATATATTTT

J gene: TRBJ2-1
clone size: NA
V gene: TRBV5-1
D gene: TRBD2
CDR3 protein: CASTDGGSGSPLDNEQFF
CDR3 DNA: TGCGCCAGCACCGACGGGGGTAGCGGGAGCCCCCTGGACAATGAGCAGTTCTTC

J gene: TRBJ2-3
clone size: NA
V gene: TRBV5-1
D gene: TRBD1
CDR3 protein: CASKPGQGADTQYF
CDR3 DNA: TGCGCCAGCAAACCGGGACAGGGGGCAGATACGCAGTATTTT

J gene: TRBJ1-1
clone size: NA
V gene: TRBV7-9
D gene: NA
CDR3 protein: CASSFPVFPEAFF
CDR3 DNA: TGTGCCAGCAGCTTCCCTGTTTTCCCTGAAGCTTTCTTT

J gene: TRBJ1-4
clone size: NA
V gene: TRBV29-1
D gene: TRBD1
CDR3 protein: CSVEKGTANEKLFF
CDR3 DNA: TGCAGCGTGGAGAAAGGGACAGCGAATGAAAAACTGTTTTTT

J gene: TRBJ1-2
clone size: NA
V gene: TRBV28
D gene: TRBD1
CDR3 protein: CASRPPGQRYGYTF
CDR3 DNA: TGTGCCAGCAGGCCACCGGGACAGCGCTATGGCTACACCTTC

J gene: TRBJ2-3
clone size: once
V gene: TRBV9
D gene: NA
CDR3 protein: CASREGESGDTQYF
CDR3 DNA: TGTGCCAGCAGAGAGGGGGAGTCGGGAGATACGCAGTATTTT

J gene: TRBJ2-2
clone size: NA
V gene: TRBV10-2
D gene: NA
CDR3 protein: CASVAVGELFF
CDR3 DNA: TGCGCCAGCGTAGCCGTCGGGGAGCTGTTTTTT

J gene: TRBJ2-3
clone size: NA
V gene: TRBV9
D gene: TRBD2
CDR3 protein: CASSVAVSGGVGDTQYF
CDR3 DNA: TGTGCCAGCAGCGTAGCGGTTAGCGGGGGGGTGGGAGATACGCAGTATTTT

J gene: TRBJ2-7
clone size: NA
V gene: TRBV7-2
D gene: NA
CDR3 protein: CASSPSGGPSYEQYF
CDR3 DNA: TGTGCCAGCAGCCCATCAGGGGGGCCCTCCTACGAGCAGTACTTC

J gene: TRBJ2-7
clone size: NA
V gene: TRBV5-6
D gene: TRBD1
CDR3 protein: CASSGTGGLAYEQYF
CDR3 DNA: TGTGCCAGCAGCGGGACAGGGGGGCTTGCCTACGAGCAGTACTTC

J gene: TRBJ2-1
clone size: NA
V gene: TRBV28
D gene: TRBD1
CDR3 protein: CASSNGQGAFVWEQFF
CDR3 DNA: TGTGCCAGCAGTAATGGACAGGGGGCCTTCGTGTGGGAGCAGTTCTTC

J gene: TRBJ1-5
clone size: NA
V gene: TRBV27
D gene: NA
CDR3 protein: CASSTSYSNQPQHF
CDR3 DNA: TGTGCCAGCAGCACAAGTTATAGCAATCAGCCCCAGCATTTT

J gene: TRBJ2-2
clone size: NA
V gene: TRBV11-2
D gene: NA
CDR3 protein: CASSVGFGATGELFF
CDR3 DNA: TGTGCCAGCAGCGTCGGATTTGGGGCCACCGGGGAGCTGTTTTTT

J gene: TRBJ1-2
clone size: NA
V gene: TRBV18
D gene: NA
CDR3 protein: CASSAGTQSDGYTF
CDR3 DNA: TGTGCCAGCTCAGCCGGGACACAATCCGATGGCTACACCTTC

J gene: TRBJ2-1
clone size: NA
V gene: TRBV5-6
D gene: TRBD2
CDR3 protein: CASSFSGGGEQFF
CDR3 DNA: TGTGCCAGCAGCTTCTCGGGGGGGGGCGAGCAGTTCTTC

J gene: TRBJ2-3
clone size: NA
V gene: TRBV7-9
D gene: TRBD1
CDR3 protein: CASSLRQGDRTDTQYF
CDR3 DNA: TGTGCCAGCAGCTTACGACAGGGCGACAGGACAGATACGCAGTATTTT

J gene: TRBJ2-7
clone size: NA
V gene: TRBV4-1
D gene: TRBD2
CDR3 protein: CASSQERGTMGGVPSYEQYF
CDR3 DNA: TGCGCCAGCAGCCAAGAACGGGGAACCATGGGGGGGGTCCCCTCCTACGAGCAGTACTTC

J gene: TRBJ2-7
clone size: NA
V gene: TRBV15
D gene: NA
CDR3 protein: CATSSTAPGEQYF
CDR3 DNA: TGTGCCACCAGCAGTACCGCCCCGGGAGAGCAGTACTTC

J gene: TRBJ2-1
clone size: NA
V gene: TRBV2
D gene: NA
CDR3 protein: CASSEEANSYNEQFF
CDR3 DNA: TGTGCCAGCAGTGAAGAAGCAAACTCCTACAATGAGCAGTTCTTC

J gene: TRBJ2-2
clone size: NA
V gene: TRBV7-3
D gene: TRBD2
CDR3 protein: CASSPLGLANTGELFF
CDR3 DNA: TGTGCCAGCAGCCCACTCGGACTAGCGAACACCGGGGAGCTGTTTTTT

J gene: TRBJ2-1
clone size: NA
V gene: TRBV2
D gene: NA
CDR3 protein: CASSQQGPYNEQFF
CDR3 DNA: TGTGCCAGCAGTCAACAGGGACCCTACAATGAGCAGTTCTTC

J gene: TRBJ2-5
clone size: NA
V gene: TRBV6-5
D gene: NA
CDR3 protein: CASSYSGGLEETQYF
CDR3 DNA: TGTGCCAGCAGTTACTCCGGGGGGCTAGAAGAGACCCAGTACTTC

J gene: TRBJ2-7
clone size: NA
V gene: TRBV2
D gene: NA
CDR3 protein: CASSGFRYEQYF
CDR3 DNA: TGTGCCAGCAGCGGGTTTCGGTACGAGCAGTACTTC

J gene: TRBJ1-5
clone size: NA
V gene: TRBV28
D gene: TRBD1
CDR3 protein: CASSLRQGTHQPQHF
CDR3 DNA: TGTGCCAGCAGTTTACGACAGGGGACCCATCAGCCCCAGCATTTT

J gene: TRBJ2-7
clone size: NA
V gene: TRBV9
D gene: TRBD1
CDR3 protein: CASSLGTDLSSYEQYF
CDR3 DNA: TGTGCCAGCAGCCTAGGGACAGATCTAAGCTCCTACGAGCAGTACTTC

J gene: TRBJ2-2
clone size: once
V gene: TRBV2
D gene: TRBD1
CDR3 protein: CASRGQGADTGELFF
CDR3 DNA: TGTGCCAGCAGGGGACAGGGGGCGGACACCGGGGAGCTGTTTTTT

J gene: TRBJ1-1
clone size: NA
V gene: TRBV9
D gene: TRBD1
CDR3 protein: CASSALGQPNTEAFF
CDR3 DNA: TGTGCCAGCAGCGCTTTGGGACAGCCGAACACTGAAGCTTTCTTT

J gene: TRBJ2-1
clone size: NA
V gene: TRBV5-1
D gene: TRBD2
CDR3 protein: CASSSLGSGSYNEQFF
CDR3 DNA: TGCGCCAGCAGCTCCTTAGGTAGCGGGTCCTACAATGAGCAGTTCTTC

J gene: TRBJ1-1
clone size: NA
V gene: TRBV6-1
D gene: NA
CDR3 protein: CASSEWPPGIAEAFF
CDR3 DNA: TGTGCCAGCAGTGAGTGGCCCCCAGGGATCGCTGAAGCTTTCTTT